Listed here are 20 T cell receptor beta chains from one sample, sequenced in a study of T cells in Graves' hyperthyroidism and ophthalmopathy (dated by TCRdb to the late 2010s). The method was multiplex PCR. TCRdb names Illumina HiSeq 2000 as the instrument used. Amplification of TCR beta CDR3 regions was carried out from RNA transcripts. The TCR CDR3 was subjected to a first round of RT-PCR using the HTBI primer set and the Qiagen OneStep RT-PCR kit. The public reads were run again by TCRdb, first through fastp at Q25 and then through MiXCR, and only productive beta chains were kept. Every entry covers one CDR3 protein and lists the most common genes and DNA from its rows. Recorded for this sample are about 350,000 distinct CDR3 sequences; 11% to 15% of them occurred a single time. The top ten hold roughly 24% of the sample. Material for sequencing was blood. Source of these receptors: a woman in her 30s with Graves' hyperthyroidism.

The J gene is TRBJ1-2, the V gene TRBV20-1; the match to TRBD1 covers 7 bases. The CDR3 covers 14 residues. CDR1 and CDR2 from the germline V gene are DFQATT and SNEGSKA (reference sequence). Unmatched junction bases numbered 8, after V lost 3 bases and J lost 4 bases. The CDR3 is CSARTPGGFYGYTF. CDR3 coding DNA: TGCAGTGCTAGGACCCCAGGGGGATTCTATGGCTACACCTTC.

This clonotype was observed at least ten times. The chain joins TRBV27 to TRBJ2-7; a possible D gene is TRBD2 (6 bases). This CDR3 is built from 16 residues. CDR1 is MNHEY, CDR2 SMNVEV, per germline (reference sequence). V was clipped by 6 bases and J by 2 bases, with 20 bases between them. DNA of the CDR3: TGTGCCAGCAGCTCCCTCGGGTGGGAGGCGGCCTACGAGCAGTACTTC. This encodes CASSSLGWEAAYEQYF.

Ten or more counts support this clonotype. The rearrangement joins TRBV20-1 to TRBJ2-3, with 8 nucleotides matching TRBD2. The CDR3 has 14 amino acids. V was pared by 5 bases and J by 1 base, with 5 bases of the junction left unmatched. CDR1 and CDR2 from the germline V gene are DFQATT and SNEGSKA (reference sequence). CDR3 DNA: TGCAGTGCTTTGACTAGCGCGGGCACAGATACGCAGTATTTT. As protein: CSALTSAGTDTQYF.

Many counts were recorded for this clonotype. The CDR3 spells CASSRGQGGKEKLFF. CDR3 nucleotide sequence: TGTGCCAGCAGTCGAGGACAGGGAGGTAAAGAAAAACTGTTTTTT. V and J are TRBV7-9 and TRBJ1-4; TRBD1 agrees at 8 bases. The V and J ends lost 6 bases and 8 bases, in that order; junction bases with no gene match: 11. Germline CDR1 reads SEHNR; CDR2 reads FQNEAQ (reference sequence). The CDR3 is made up of 15 amino acids.

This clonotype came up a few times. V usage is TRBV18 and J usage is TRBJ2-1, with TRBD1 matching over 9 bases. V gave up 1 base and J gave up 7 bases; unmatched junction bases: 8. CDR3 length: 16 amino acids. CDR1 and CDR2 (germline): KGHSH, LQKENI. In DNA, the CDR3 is TGTGCCAGCTCACCACAACTCGGGACAGGGCGGAATGAGCAGTTCTTC. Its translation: CASSPQLGTGRNEQFF.

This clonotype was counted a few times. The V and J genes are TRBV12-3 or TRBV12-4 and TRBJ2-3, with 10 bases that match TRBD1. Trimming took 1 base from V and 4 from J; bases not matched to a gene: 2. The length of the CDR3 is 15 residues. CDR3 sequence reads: CASSLGGQGADTQYF. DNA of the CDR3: TGTGCCAGCAGTTTAGGCGGACAGGGGGCAGATACGCAGTATTTT.

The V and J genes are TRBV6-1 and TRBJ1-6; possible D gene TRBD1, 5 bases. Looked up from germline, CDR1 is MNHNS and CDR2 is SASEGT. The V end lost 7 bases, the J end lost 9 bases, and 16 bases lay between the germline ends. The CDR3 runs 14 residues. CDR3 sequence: CASMPRGLGSPLHF. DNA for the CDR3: TGTGCCAGCATGCCCCGGGGGTTGGGTTCACCCCTCCACTTT.

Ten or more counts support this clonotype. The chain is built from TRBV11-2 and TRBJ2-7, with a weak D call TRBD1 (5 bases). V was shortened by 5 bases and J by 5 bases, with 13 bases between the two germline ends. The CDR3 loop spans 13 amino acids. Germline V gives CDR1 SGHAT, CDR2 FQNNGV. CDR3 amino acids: CASSPDTAHEQYF. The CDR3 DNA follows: TGTGCCAGCAGCCCGGACACCGCCCACGAGCAGTACTTC.

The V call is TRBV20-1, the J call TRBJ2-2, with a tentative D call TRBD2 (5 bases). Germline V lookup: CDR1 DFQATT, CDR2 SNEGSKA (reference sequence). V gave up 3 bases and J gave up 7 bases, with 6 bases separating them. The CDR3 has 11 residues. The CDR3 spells CSARGDGELFF. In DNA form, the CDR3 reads TGCAGTGCTAGGGGAGACGGGGAGCTGTTTTTT.

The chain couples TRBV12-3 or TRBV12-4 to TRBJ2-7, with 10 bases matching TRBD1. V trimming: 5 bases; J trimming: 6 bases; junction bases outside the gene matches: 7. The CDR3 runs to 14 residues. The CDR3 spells CASSPRDRGSEQYF. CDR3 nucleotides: TGTGCCAGCAGTCCCCGGGACAGGGGTTCCGAGCAGTACTTC.

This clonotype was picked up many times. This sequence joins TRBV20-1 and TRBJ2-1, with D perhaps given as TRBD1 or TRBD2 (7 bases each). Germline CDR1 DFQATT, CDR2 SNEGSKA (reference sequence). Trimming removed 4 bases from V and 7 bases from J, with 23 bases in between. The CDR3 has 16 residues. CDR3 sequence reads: CSAIGRGGGPGNEQFF. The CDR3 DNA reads TGCAGTGCTATAGGCAGGGGGGGAGGGCCGGGTAATGAGCAGTTCTTC.

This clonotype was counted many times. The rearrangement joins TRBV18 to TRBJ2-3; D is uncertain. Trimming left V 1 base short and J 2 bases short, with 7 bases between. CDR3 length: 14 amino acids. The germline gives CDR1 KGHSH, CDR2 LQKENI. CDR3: CASSPRPNTDTQYF. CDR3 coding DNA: TGTGCCAGCTCACCACGACCGAACACAGATACGCAGTATTTT.

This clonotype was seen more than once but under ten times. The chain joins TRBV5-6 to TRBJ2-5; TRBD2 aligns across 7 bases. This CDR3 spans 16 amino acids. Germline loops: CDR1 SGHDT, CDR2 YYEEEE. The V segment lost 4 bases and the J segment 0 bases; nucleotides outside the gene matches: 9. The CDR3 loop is CASSQLSGSYQETQYF. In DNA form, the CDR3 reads TGTGCCAGCAGCCAGCTTAGCGGGTCGTACCAAGAGACCCAGTACTTC. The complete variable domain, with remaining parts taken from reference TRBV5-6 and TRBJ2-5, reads DAGVTQSPTHLIKTRGQQVTLRCSPKSGHDTVSWYQQALGQGPQFIFQYYEEEERQRGNFPDRFSGHQFPNYSSELNVNALLLGDSALYLCASSQLSGSYQETQYFGPGTRLLVL.

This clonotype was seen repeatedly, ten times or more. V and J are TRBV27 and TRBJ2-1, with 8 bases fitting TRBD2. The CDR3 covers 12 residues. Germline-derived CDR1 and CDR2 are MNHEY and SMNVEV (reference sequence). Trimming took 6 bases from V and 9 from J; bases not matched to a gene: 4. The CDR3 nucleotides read TGTGCCAGCAGCATCGGGGGGGGTGAGCAGTTCTTC. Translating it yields CASSIGGGEQFF.

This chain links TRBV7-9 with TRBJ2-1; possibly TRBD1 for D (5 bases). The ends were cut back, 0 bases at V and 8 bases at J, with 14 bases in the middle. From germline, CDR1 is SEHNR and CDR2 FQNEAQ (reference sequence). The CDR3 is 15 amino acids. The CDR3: CASSLAAGSQYEQFF. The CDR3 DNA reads TGTGCCAGCAGCTTAGCGGCAGGGTCACAATATGAGCAGTTCTTC.

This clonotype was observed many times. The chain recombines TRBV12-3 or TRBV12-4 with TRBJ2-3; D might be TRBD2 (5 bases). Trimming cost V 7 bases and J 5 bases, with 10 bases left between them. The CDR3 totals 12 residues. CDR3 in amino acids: CASTRVLDTQYF. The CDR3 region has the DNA TGTGCCAGCACGAGGGTGTTAGATACGCAGTATTTT.

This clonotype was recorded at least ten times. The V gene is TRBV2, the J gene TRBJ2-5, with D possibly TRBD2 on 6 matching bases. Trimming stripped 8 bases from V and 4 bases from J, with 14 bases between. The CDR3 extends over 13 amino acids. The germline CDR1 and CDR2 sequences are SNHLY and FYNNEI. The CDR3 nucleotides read TGTGCCAGCGTTGGGGGGAGTGCAGAGACCCAGTACTTC. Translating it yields CASVGGSAETQYF.

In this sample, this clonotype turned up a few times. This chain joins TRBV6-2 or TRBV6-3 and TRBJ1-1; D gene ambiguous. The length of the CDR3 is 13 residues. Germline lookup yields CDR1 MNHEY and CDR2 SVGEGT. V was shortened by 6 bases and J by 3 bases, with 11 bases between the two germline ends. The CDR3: CASSPRTYTEAFF. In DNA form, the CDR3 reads TGTGCCAGCAGCCCCCGTACTTACACTGAAGCTTTCTTT.

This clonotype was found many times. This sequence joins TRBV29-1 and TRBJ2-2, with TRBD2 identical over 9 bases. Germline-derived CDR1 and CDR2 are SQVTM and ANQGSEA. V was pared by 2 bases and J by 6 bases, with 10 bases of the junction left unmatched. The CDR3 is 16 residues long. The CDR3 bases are TGCAGCGTTGAATCTTGGGCGGGAGGGCGTTCCGGGGAGCTGTTTTTT. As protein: CSVESWAGGRSGELFF.

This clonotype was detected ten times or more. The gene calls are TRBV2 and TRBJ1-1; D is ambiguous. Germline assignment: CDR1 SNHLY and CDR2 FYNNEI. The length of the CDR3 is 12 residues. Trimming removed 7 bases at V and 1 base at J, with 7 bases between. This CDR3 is CASTPANTEAFF. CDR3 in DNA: TGTGCCAGCACTCCAGCGAACACTGAAGCTTTCTTT.